The rows below give T cell receptor beta chains drawn from one sample of a study of CD8 T cells in Susac syndrome. Each CDR3 protein is one row after TCRdb ran MiXCR on the immunoSEQ multiplex PCR reads. This table has about 210,000 distinct CDR3 sequences, about 95% appearing once. What was sequenced was CD4+ T cells from PBMCs. The receptor source for this set is a human donor in good health. The CDR3 runs from the conserved cysteine through the conserved F or W. D genes are given only for firm matches. Expanded clones are given a class, and other clones once, few, many or no size at all.

d_gene	j_gene	abundance	v_gene	CDR3aa	CDR3nt
-	TRBJ2-7	-	TRBV7-2	CASSLARSTLGEQYF	TGTGCCAGCAGCTTAGCGAGAAGCACACTCGGGGAGCAGTACTTC
-	TRBJ1-1	-	TRBV12-3/TRBV12-4	CASSPMTGNTEAFF	TGTGCCAGCAGTCCTATGACAGGGAACACTGAAGCTTTCTTT
-	TRBJ2-5	-	TRBV19	CASSVQLQETQYF	TGTGCCAGTAGTGTCCAGCTTCAAGAGACCCAGTACTTC
TRBD1	TRBJ2-7	-	TRBV6-5	CASSYSQLRGFHEQYF	TGTGCCAGCAGTTACTCCCAACTCAGGGGGTTCCACGAGCAGTACTTC
-	TRBJ2-2	-	TRBV30	CAWTGVRYTGELFF	TGTGCCTGGACAGGGGTACGGTACACCGGGGAGCTGTTTTTT
-	TRBJ2-3	-	TRBV29-1	CSVDVEASGDTQYF	TGCAGCGTCGATGTAGAGGCGTCCGGGGATACGCAGTATTTT
-	TRBJ2-5	-	TRBV20-1	CSASYRRGYAAQYF	TGCAGTGCTAGTTACAGGAGAGGGTACGCGGCCCAGTACTTC
TRBD1	TRBJ1-6	-	TRBV20-1	CSAPFRRGPSNSPLHF	TGCAGTGCCCCGTTTAGAAGGGGGCCTAGTAATTCACCCCTCCACTTT
TRBD1	TRBJ2-5	-	TRBV29-1	CSVRTGQETQYF	TGCAGCGTTCGGACAGGACAAGAGACCCAGTACTTC
TRBD1	TRBJ2-5	-	TRBV25-1	CASSDWTGSSETQYF	TGTGCCAGCAGTGACTGGACAGGGTCGTCGGAGACCCAGTACTTC
TRBD1	TRBJ1-2	few	TRBV7-9	CASSWTGNYGYTF	TGTGCCAGCAGCTGGACAGGCAACTATGGCTACACCTTC
-	TRBJ2-4	-	TRBV29-1	CSVEGPGAKNIQYF	TGCAGCGTTGAAGGACCTGGAGCCAAAAACATTCAGTACTTC
TRBD2	TRBJ2-5	-	TRBV29-1	CSVEDAGGAPQETQYF	TGCAGCGTTGAAGATGCGGGGGGCGCCCCCCAAGAGACCCAGTACTTC
-	TRBJ2-5	-	TRBV9	CASSVEGEGETQYF	TGTGCCAGCAGCGTAGAGGGGGAAGGGGAGACCCAGTACTTC
-	TRBJ2-6	-	TRBV4-1	CASSSPTSGANVLTF	TGCGCCAGCAGCTCCCCGACCTCTGGGGCCAACGTCCTGACTTTC
-	TRBJ2-1	-	TRBV25-1	CASSRRAGGNEQFF	TGTGCCAGCAGTAGGAGGGCCGGGGGTAATGAGCAGTTCTTC
-	TRBJ2-5	-	TRBV7-3	CASSLMPGGETQYF	TGTGCCAGCAGCTTAATGCCAGGCGGTGAGACCCAGTACTTC
-	TRBJ1-2	-	TRBV11-2	CASSLTLQGGYTF	TGTGCCAGCAGCTTAACCCTCCAGGGTGGCTACACCTTC
TRBD1	TRBJ1-2	-	TRBV9	CASSVGQGTNYGYTF	TGTGCCAGCAGCGTTGGACAGGGGACTAACTATGGCTACACCTTC
TRBD2	TRBJ2-1	-	TRBV7-2	CASSFLGLAGVNEQFF	TGTGCCAGCAGCTTTCTCGGACTAGCGGGGGTCAATGAGCAGTTCTTC
-	TRBJ2-3	-	TRBV29-1	CSVEIVGPDTQYF	TGCAGCGTTGAGATAGTTGGGCCAGATACGCAGTATTTT
-	TRBJ1-5	-	TRBV5-4	CASSLEPQGNQPQHF	TGTGCCAGCAGCCTGGAGCCTCAGGGCAATCAGCCCCAGCATTTT
-	TRBJ1-2	-	TRBV7-8	CASSSAQNYGYTF	TGTGCCAGCAGCTCGGCCCAGAACTATGGCTACACCTTC
TRBD1	TRBJ2-3	-	TRBV5-1	CASSISGDRVNTQYF	TGCGCCAGCAGCATCTCCGGGGACAGGGTTAATACGCAGTATTTT
TRBD2	TRBJ2-1	-	TRBV20-1	CSARDLGTSGYNEQFF	TGCAGTGCTAGAGATCTCGGGACTAGCGGATACAATGAGCAGTTCTTC
-	TRBJ1-5	-	TRBV10-3	CAISDLNQPQHF	TGTGCCATCAGTGACCTCAATCAGCCCCAGCATTTT
-	TRBJ2-5	-	TRBV29-1	CSVAQQYQETQYF	TGCAGCGTAGCACAGCAGTACCAAGAGACCCAGTACTTC
TRBD2	TRBJ2-1	-	TRBV20-1	CSLGGRSVEQFF	TGCAGCCTCGGCGGGAGGTCGGTTGAGCAGTTCTTC